The clone carrying this T cell receptor beta chain turned up a few times. The antigen is unknown. V was pared by 1 base and J by 6 bases, with 10 bases between. The CDR3 covers 14 residues. The germline CDR1 and CDR2 sequences are LGHNA and YNFKEQ. The adjacent normal breast tissue was taken roughly 1.7-4.5 cm from the tumor. The data were obtained in a study of early stage breast cancer tumors. Study details: ER+/PR+/HER2- status applied to about 80% of the 16 invasive breast tumors. Each sample averaged about 9.4-fold read coverage.

Assay: immunoSEQ multiplex PCR; the TCRdb copy retains only in-frame clones and omits some. The sample has about 15,000 clones; about 81% are singletons. General study points: Tumor and normal breast were distinguished via blood comparison in about 90% of the 16 patients.

The genes are TRBV4-2 and TRBJ1-5; no definite D call. The sequenced sample consisted of normal breast tissue next to the tumor. This TCR was recovered from a person under 45 with breast cancer. The CDR3 is CASSQVREFQPQHF. Written as DNA, the CDR3 is TGTGCCAGCAGCCAAGTAAGGGAATTTCAGCCCCAGCATTTT.